The rows below give T cell receptor beta chains drawn from one sample of a study of T-cell memory formation after mild COVID-19. TCRdb reanalysed the 5' RACE reads using MiXCR and keeps one entry per CDR3 protein. The sample has 300,000 to 350,000 distinct CDR3 sequences, approximately 13% seen once. The sample taken for sequencing was PBMCs or a T cell subset sorted from them (not recorded which). The source of these receptors is a man aged 18 to 29 who had mild COVID-19 (a few samples of this study predate the infection). Cell type and time point are not known. The CDR3 runs from the conserved cysteine through the conserved F or W. D genes are given only for firm matches. The size entry is marked missing in some rows and otherwise reads once, few, many or a size class.

v_call: TRBV20-1; d_call: TRBD1; cdr3_length: 10; j_call: TRBJ1-1; clone_size: NA; cdr3_aa: CSARDRKAFF; cdr3_nt: TGCAGTGCAAGGGACAGGAAAGCTTTCTTT
v_call: TRBV7-6; d_call: NA; cdr3_length: 16; j_call: TRBJ1-1; clone_size: many; cdr3_aa: CASSLFYEGSGTEAFF; cdr3_nt: TGTGCCAGCAGCTTATTTTATGAGGGGTCAGGGACTGAAGCTTTCTTT
v_call: TRBV7-8; d_call: TRBD2; cdr3_length: 15; j_call: TRBJ2-2; clone_size: NA; cdr3_aa: CASSLAGGHAGELFF; cdr3_nt: TGTGCCAGCAGTTTAGCGGGGGGGCATGCCGGGGAGCTGTTTTTT
v_call: TRBV6-5; d_call: NA; cdr3_length: 13; j_call: TRBJ2-7; clone_size: NA; cdr3_aa: CASSYSTAYEQYF; cdr3_nt: TGTGCCAGCAGTTACTCGACAGCCTACGAGCAGTACTTC
v_call: TRBV5-1; d_call: NA; cdr3_length: 15; j_call: TRBJ2-3; clone_size: many; cdr3_aa: CASSSDSASTDTQYF; cdr3_nt: TGCGCCAGCAGCTCGGATAGCGCAAGCACAGATACGCAGTATTTT
v_call: TRBV6-5; d_call: NA; cdr3_length: 15; j_call: TRBJ1-3; clone_size: NA; cdr3_aa: CASSVGRSAGNTIYF; cdr3_nt: TGTGCCAGCAGCGTCGGTAGGTCGGCTGGAAACACCATATATTTT
v_call: TRBV5-1; d_call: TRBD2; cdr3_length: 14; j_call: TRBJ2-5; clone_size: many; cdr3_aa: CASSSTSGGETQYF; cdr3_nt: TGCGCCAGCAGTTCTACTAGCGGGGGTGAGACCCAGTACTTC
v_call: TRBV6-2/TRBV6-3; d_call: NA; cdr3_length: 12; j_call: TRBJ1-1; clone_size: NA; cdr3_aa: CAIVGVRTEAFF; cdr3_nt: TGTGCCATCGTCGGGGTGCGCACTGAAGCTTTCTTT
v_call: TRBV25-1; d_call: NA; cdr3_length: 13; j_call: TRBJ1-2; clone_size: NA; cdr3_aa: CASSLSHAYGYTF; cdr3_nt: TGTGCCAGCAGCCTAAGCCACGCCTATGGCTACACCTTC
v_call: TRBV6-1; d_call: NA; cdr3_length: 15; j_call: TRBJ2-6; clone_size: few; cdr3_aa: CASSVHNSGANVLTF; cdr3_nt: TGTGCCAGCAGCGTCCATAACTCTGGGGCCAACGTCCTGACTTTC
v_call: TRBV12-3/TRBV12-4; d_call: NA; cdr3_length: 12; j_call: TRBJ1-5; clone_size: many; cdr3_aa: CASSLFGGPQHF; cdr3_nt: TGTGCCAGCAGTTTATTTGGGGGTCCCCAGCATTTT
v_call: TRBV12-3/TRBV12-4; d_call: NA; cdr3_length: 13; j_call: TRBJ1-2; clone_size: many; cdr3_aa: CASSAGWSGGYTF; cdr3_nt: TGTGCCAGCTCGGCAGGCTGGAGCGGTGGCTACACCTTC
v_call: TRBV5-1; d_call: NA; cdr3_length: 14; j_call: TRBJ1-1; clone_size: few; cdr3_aa: CASSLGPANTEAFF; cdr3_nt: TGCGCCAGCAGCTTGGGACCGGCAAACACTGAAGCTTTCTTT